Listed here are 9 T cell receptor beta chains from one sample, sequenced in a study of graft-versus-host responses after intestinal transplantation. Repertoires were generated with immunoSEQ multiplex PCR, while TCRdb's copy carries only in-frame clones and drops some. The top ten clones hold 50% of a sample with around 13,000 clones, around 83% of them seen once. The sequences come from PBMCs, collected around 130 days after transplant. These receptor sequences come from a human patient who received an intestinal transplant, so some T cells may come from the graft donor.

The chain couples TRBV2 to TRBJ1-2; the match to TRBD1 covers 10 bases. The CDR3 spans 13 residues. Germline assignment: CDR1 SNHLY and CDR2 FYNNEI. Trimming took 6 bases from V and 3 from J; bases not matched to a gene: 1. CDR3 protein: CASRGTGDYGYTF. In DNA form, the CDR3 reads TGTGCCAGCAGAGGGACAGGGGACTATGGCTACACCTTC.

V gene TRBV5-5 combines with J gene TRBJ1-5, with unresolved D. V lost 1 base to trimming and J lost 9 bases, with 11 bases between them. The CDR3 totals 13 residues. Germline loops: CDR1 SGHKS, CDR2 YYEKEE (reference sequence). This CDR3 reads CASSLNQGRPQHF. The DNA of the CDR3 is TGTGCCAGCAGCTTGAACCAAGGGCGGCCCCAGCATTTT.

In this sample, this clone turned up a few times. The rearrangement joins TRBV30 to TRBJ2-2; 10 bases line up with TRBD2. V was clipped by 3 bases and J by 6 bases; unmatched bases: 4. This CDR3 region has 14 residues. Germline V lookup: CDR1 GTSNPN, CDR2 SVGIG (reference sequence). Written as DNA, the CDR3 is TGTGCCTGGAGGGCTAGCGGGAGTTCCGGGGAGCTGTTTTTT. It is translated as CAWRASGSSGELFF.

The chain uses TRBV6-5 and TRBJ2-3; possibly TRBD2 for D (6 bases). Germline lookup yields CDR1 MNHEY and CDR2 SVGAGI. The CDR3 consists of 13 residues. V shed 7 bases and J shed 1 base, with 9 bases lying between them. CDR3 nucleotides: TGTGCCAGCACCTTAGCGGGCACAGATACGCAGTATTTT. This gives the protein CASTLAGTDTQYF.

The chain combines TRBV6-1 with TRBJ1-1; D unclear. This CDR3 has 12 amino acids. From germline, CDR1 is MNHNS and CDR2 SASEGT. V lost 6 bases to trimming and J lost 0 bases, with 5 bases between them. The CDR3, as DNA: TGTGCCAGCAGGCAGGTGAACACTGAAGCTTTCTTT. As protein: CASRQVNTEAFF.

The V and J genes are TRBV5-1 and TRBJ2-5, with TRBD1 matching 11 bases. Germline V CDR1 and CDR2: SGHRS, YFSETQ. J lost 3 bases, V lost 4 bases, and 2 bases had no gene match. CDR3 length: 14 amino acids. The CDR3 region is CASSRGQGEETQYF. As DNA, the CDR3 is TGCGCCAGCAGCAGGGGACAGGGGGAAGAGACCCAGTACTTC.

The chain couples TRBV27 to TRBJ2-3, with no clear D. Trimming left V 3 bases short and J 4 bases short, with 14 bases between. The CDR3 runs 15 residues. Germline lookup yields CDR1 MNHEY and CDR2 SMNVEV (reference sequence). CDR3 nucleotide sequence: TGTGCCAGCAGTTTGGTCCAGACCGGGTCAGATACGCAGTATTTT. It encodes CASSLVQTGSDTQYF.

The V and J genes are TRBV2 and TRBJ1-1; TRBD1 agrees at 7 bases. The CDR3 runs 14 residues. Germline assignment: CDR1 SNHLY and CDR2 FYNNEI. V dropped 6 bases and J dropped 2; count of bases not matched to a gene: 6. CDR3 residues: CASSLTGRNTEAFF. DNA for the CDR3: TGTGCCAGCAGCCTGACAGGGAGAAACACTGAAGCTTTCTTT.

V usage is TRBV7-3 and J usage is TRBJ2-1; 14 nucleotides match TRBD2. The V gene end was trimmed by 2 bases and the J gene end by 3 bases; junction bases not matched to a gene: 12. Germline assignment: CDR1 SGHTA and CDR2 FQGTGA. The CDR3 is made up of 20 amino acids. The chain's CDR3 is CASSLYPPGTSGSNYNEQFF. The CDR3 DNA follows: TGTGCCAGCAGCTTATATCCGCCGGGGACTAGCGGGAGTAACTACAATGAGCAGTTCTTC.